This T cell receptor (beta chain) derives from a study of blood T cells in healthy people across ages. The authors ran a second PCR of about 6 to 12 cycles using a sample-barcoded 5' primer and a J-beta primer mix. TCRdb recomputed calls from the 5' RACE reads with MiXCR, one row per CDR3 protein. The sample carries 750,000 or so distinct CDR3 sequences, approximately 25% recorded once. The V gene end was trimmed by 11 bases and the J gene end by 5 bases; junction bases not matched to a gene: 15. Germline values: CDR1 MDHEN, CDR2 SYDVKM. The CDR3 has 16 residues. This sample was also put to use in a study of T cells of mothers and their children. This second study notes: The second PCR's M1S primer added sample barcodes and 2-4 random nucleotides.

The specimen was blood. The chain has TRBV28 and TRBJ2-5; 12 bases fit TRBD2. This TCR was recovered from a boy younger than 18 in good health. CDR3 nucleotide sequence: TGTGCCGGTTCGGACGGGCTAGCGGGAGGGCCGGAGACCCAGTACTTC. This gives the protein CAGSDGLAGGPETQYF.